These 20 T cell receptor beta chains came from one sample sequenced in a study of blood T cells in healthy people across ages (dated by TCRdb to between 2015 and 2016). Preparation of the library involved 5' RACE. The sequencing machine was an Illumina HiSeq 2500. A second PCR of about 6 to 12 cycles was run with a J-beta primer mix and a sample-barcoded 5' primer. TCRdb handled the public reads itself, with Q25 trimming in fastp and clone calling in MiXCR, and kept productive beta chains. One record per CDR3 amino acid sequence lists the most common genes and DNA. The sample table holds some 760,000 distinct CDR3 sequences, of which just under 25% were seen once. 8% to 10% of the sample goes to the ten largest clones. These sequences were also reported in another study, on T cells of mothers and their children.

The specimen sequenced was blood. These receptors were taken from a boy under 18 in good health.

The gene calls are TRBV3-1 and TRBJ2-5; weak D call: TRBD2 (5 bases). The V gene lost 4 bases and the J gene lost 4 bases, with 13 bases spanning the gap. CDR3 length: 14 residues. Germline V lookup: CDR1 LGHDT, CDR2 YNNKEL (reference sequence). This CDR3 reads CASSPTLGLETQYF. The CDR3 nucleotides are TGTGCCAGCAGCCCCACACTAGGTTTAGAGACCCAGTACTTC.

V gene TRBV12-3 or TRBV12-4 combines with J gene TRBJ2-7; D is unresolved. V lost 2 bases to trimming and J lost 0 bases, with 8 bases between them. This CDR3 has 14 residues. The CDR3 region has the DNA TGTGCCAGCAGTTTACAGCGAAGCTCCTACGAGCAGTACTTC. Its protein is CASSLQRSSYEQYF.

The chain links TRBV29-1 to TRBJ2-5, with TRBD1 matching 10 bases. Germline assignment: CDR1 SQVTM and CDR2 ANQGSEA. This CDR3 spans 14 amino acids. Unmatched junction bases numbered 6, after V lost 6 bases and J lost 2 bases. The CDR3 is CSVRDRGEQETQYF. The CDR3 nucleotides are TGCAGCGTAAGGGACAGGGGCGAACAAGAGACCCAGTACTTC.

V is TRBV25-1 and J is TRBJ1-3; TRBD1 matches at 7 bases. CDR3 length: 14 residues. After removal of 4 bases from V and 2 bases from J, the junction contained 2 bases not matched to a gene. Germline loops: CDR1 MGHDK, CDR2 SYGVNS. The CDR3 DNA reads as TGTGCCAGCAGTGCAGGGGGGACTGGAAACACCATATATTTT. Translation: CASSAGGTGNTIYF.

The genes are TRBV3-1 and TRBJ2-5, with 8 bases fitting TRBD1. Trimming cost V 3 bases and J 4 bases; bases outside gene matches: 10. CDR3 length: 16 amino acids. Germline assignment: CDR1 LGHDT and CDR2 YNNKEL (reference sequence). CDR3 region: CASSHQQGGARETQYF. The DNA for the CDR3 is TGTGCCAGCAGCCATCAACAGGGGGGAGCTCGAGAGACCCAGTACTTC.

The V and J genes are TRBV6-5 and TRBJ1-2, with D hard to call. Germline loops: CDR1 MNHEY, CDR2 SVGAGI. V was clipped by 6 bases and J by 6 bases, with 20 bases between them. This CDR3 spans 15 amino acids. The CDR3: CASSSLGWTTDGYTF. In nucleotides, the CDR3 is TGTGCCAGCAGCTCCCTCGGGTGGACCACAGATGGCTACACCTTC.

The rearrangement links TRBV12-3 or TRBV12-4 to TRBJ2-5; D remains ambiguous. Between the trimmed V and J ends, which lost 5 bases and 5 bases, there was a span of 18 bases. This CDR3 contains 15 residues. The CDR3 DNA sequence: TGTGCCAGCAGTCCCAGTTGGGCTCTGGGGGAGACCCAGTACTTC. It codes for CASSPSWALGETQYF.

The chain links TRBV5-6 to TRBJ1-2; no definite D call. CDR1 and CDR2 (germline): SGHDT, YYEEEE. Trimming took 6 bases from V and 8 from J, leaving 20 bases between them. The length of the CDR3 is 14 residues. CDR3 sequence: CASTGLLFVSGYTF. In nucleotides, the CDR3 is TGTGCCAGCACCGGACTTTTATTCGTCTCCGGCTACACCTTC.

This clonotype was seen only a few times. The chain employs TRBV24-1 and TRBJ2-1; TRBD2 agrees at 12 bases. J gave up 6 bases and V 5 bases, and 7 bases lay outside the gene matches. Germline V lookup: CDR1 KGHDR, CDR2 SFDVKD. This CDR3 spans 16 amino acids. CDR3 residues: CATSAETSGGINEQFF. The CDR3 region has the DNA TGTGCCACCAGTGCCGAGACTAGCGGGGGTATCAATGAGCAGTTCTTC.

This clonotype has just a few counts. J is TRBJ2-2 and V is TRBV27; 10 nucleotides align to TRBD2. The CDR3 has 15 amino acids. Germline CDR1 and CDR2: MNHEY and SMNVEV (reference sequence). V lost 8 bases to trimming and J lost 4 bases; unmatched junction nucleotides: 7. This CDR3 reads CASGYRTSGTGELFF. The CDR3 DNA reads as TGTGCCAGCGGGTATAGGACTAGCGGCACCGGGGAGCTGTTTTTT.

This chain uses TRBV2 with TRBJ1-2; the match to TRBD1 covers 7 bases. The CDR3 sequence is 16 residues long. Germline values: CDR1 SNHLY, CDR2 FYNNEI. The V and J ends lost 2 bases and 5 bases, in that order; junction bases with no gene match: 11. CDR3 bases: TGTGCCAGCAGTGAAAGAGGTGGAGGGGGCGCGTATGGCTACACCTTC. The encoded protein is CASSERGGGGAYGYTF.

This sequence joins TRBV6-1 and TRBJ2-5; D could derive from TRBD1 or TRBD2 (6 bases each). The tail of the sequence fits TRBJ2-1 better, so the J call may be wrong. Per the germline V gene, CDR1 is MNHNS and CDR2 is SASEGT. The CDR3 extends over 11 amino acids. The CDR3 DNA sequence: TGTGCCAGCACCGAGGGGGGATTACAGTTCTTC. As protein: CASTEGGLQFF.

The CDR3 sequence is CASSFRLASETQYF. The DNA of the CDR3 is TGTGCCAGCAGCTTTCGACTAGCGTCGGAGACCCAGTACTTC. J is TRBJ2-5 and V is TRBV3-1, with TRBD2 identical over 8 bases. V was pared by 5 bases and J by 5 bases, with 7 bases of the junction left unmatched. Germline V CDR1 and CDR2: LGHDT, YNNKEL (reference sequence). This CDR3 region has 14 residues.

V and J are TRBV2 and TRBJ1-1, with a weak D call TRBD1 (5 bases). V was trimmed by 1 base and J by 4 bases, leaving 7 bases between them. Germline CDR1 is SNHLY and CDR2 is FYNNEI. The CDR3 runs to 13 residues. CDR3 in DNA: TGTGCCAGCAGTGAAGGACAGCGCACTGAAGCTTTCTTT. It encodes CASSEGQRTEAFF.

This clonotype was observed a few times. The chain joins TRBV20-1 to TRBJ2-5; TRBD2 agrees at 7 bases. The CDR3 runs to 13 residues. J gave up 1 base and V 5 bases, and 4 bases lay outside the gene matches. Germline V CDR1 and CDR2: DFQATT, SNEGSKA (reference sequence). CDR3 in DNA: TGCAGTGCTTCAGCGGGGCCCCAAGAGACCCAGTACTTC. Amino acids: CSASAGPQETQYF.

The V gene is TRBV5-1, the J gene TRBJ2-1; 9 bases align to TRBD1. With V trimmed by 1 base and J by 1 base, 3 bases remained unmatched. This CDR3 has 16 residues. CDR1 is SGHRS, CDR2 YFSETQ, per germline. The DNA for the CDR3 is TGCGCCAGCAGCTTGACAGGGGGCACATCCTACAATGAGCAGTTCTTC. Amino acids: CASSLTGGTSYNEQFF.

This rearrangement joins TRBV28 to TRBJ2-3; TRBD1 agrees at 7 bases. The CDR3 totals 14 residues. After removal of 5 bases from V and 3 bases from J, the junction contained 5 bases not matched to a gene. Germline V lookup: CDR1 MDHEN, CDR2 SYDVKM. The CDR3 coding sequence is TGTGCCAGCAGTCCAGACAGGGCTACAGATACGCAGTATTTT. It specifies CASSPDRATDTQYF.

V gene TRBV4-3 combines with J gene TRBJ1-6; a weak D match, TRBD1 (5 bases). Germline V gives CDR1 LGHNA, CDR2 YSLEER. The V end was cut by 4 bases, the J end by 9 bases, with 19 bases between. This CDR3 region has 16 residues. In DNA, the CDR3 is TGCGCCAGCAGCCGGGACGGACTCGGTAATGGTTCACCCCTCCACTTT. It translates to CASSRDGLGNGSPLHF.

This clonotype has ten or more counts. CDR3 sequence reads: CASSLFETQYF. The CDR3 region has the DNA TGCGCCAGCAGCTTGTTCGAGACCCAGTACTTC. This rearrangement joins TRBV5-1 to TRBJ2-5, with no clear D. CDR1 and CDR2 from the germline V gene are SGHRS and YFSETQ. CDR3 length: 11 amino acids. V dropped 1 base and J dropped 5 bases, with 3 bases sitting between them.

This clonotype was picked up a small number of times. V is TRBV7-6 and J is TRBJ2-7; unclear D gene. V lost 2 bases and J 3 bases, leaving 8 bases between the germline ends. CDR1 is SGHVS, CDR2 FNYEAQ, per germline. This CDR3 is built from 13 residues. The CDR3 spells CASSLKYSYEQYF. The CDR3 bases are TGTGCCAGCAGCTTAAAGTACAGCTACGAGCAGTACTTC.